One sample yielded the 10 T cell receptor beta chains listed below, sequenced in a study of CD8+CD57+ T cells in acquired aplastic anemia. Investigators profiled TCR beta VDJ and CDR3 from genomic DNA template. TCRdb itself ran the reads through MiXCR, one entry per CDR3 protein. Of about 170,000 distinct CDR3 sequences listed, 60% to 70% are singletons. The sample comprised sorted CD4+, CD8+, or CD8+CD57+ T cells (not recorded which) from PBMCs. All receptors come from a human donor in good health.

The table lists this clonotype with many counts. The chain carries TRBV9 and TRBJ2-1; the D is unclear. The CDR3 covers 14 residues. The V gene's germline CDR1 is SGDLS and CDR2 YYNGEE. Trimming cost V 0 bases and J 3 bases, with 7 bases left between them. The CDR3 nucleotides read TGTGCCAGCAGCGTAGAGGCGGACTACAATGAGCAGTTCTTC. Its translation: CASSVEADYNEQFF. The full variable domain, completed using reference TRBV9 and TRBJ2-1, is DSGVTQTPKHLITATGQRVTLRCSPRSGDLSVYWYQQSLDQGLQFLIQYYNGEERAKGNILERFSAQQFPDLHSELNLSSLELGDSALYFCASSVEADYNEQFFGPGTRLTVL.

This chain links TRBV2 with TRBJ2-7; D may be TRBD2 (6 bases). V lost 6 bases to trimming and J lost 4 bases, with 16 bases between them. Germline V gene sequence: CDR1 SNHLY, CDR2 FYNNEI. The CDR3 length is 14 residues. Here the CDR3 DNA reads TGTGCCAGCAGCGGGGCACGGGGGAGGTACGAGCAGTACTTC. This sequence encodes CASSGARGRYEQYF. Full variable domain (outside the CDR3, taken from reference TRBV2 and TRBJ2-7): EPEVTQTPSHQVTQMGQEVILRCVPISNHLYFYWYRQILGQKVEFLVSFYNNEISEKSEIFDDQFSVERPDGSNFTLKIRSTKLEDSAMYFCASSGARGRYEQYFGPGTRLTVT.

V and J are TRBV9 and TRBJ2-5; the match to TRBD2 covers 10 bases. Germline CDR1 is SGDLS and CDR2 is YYNGEE. J lost 5 bases, V lost 3 bases, and 7 bases had no gene match. This CDR3 is built from 15 residues. CDR3 sequence: CASSALAGAGETQYF. CDR3 DNA sequence: TGTGCCAGCAGCGCCCTAGCGGGAGCCGGTGAGACCCAGTACTTC.

Concerning this clonotype itself: Mismatch with germline at one junction end may stem from a read error. V is TRBV2 and J is TRBJ2-5; tentatively, D is TRBD2 (6 bases). Gene TRBJ2-1 matches the end of the DNA better, so the J call may be wrong. CDR3 length: 16 amino acids. CDR1 is SNHLY, CDR2 FYNNEI, per germline. The CDR3 nucleotides are TGCGCCAGCAGCCAAGATCGTACCGGGAGCTACAATGAGCAGTTCTTC. Its protein product is CASSQDRTGSYNEQFF.

The chain uses TRBV2 and TRBJ1-4, with D maybe TRBD1 (6 bases). V lost 7 bases to trimming and J lost 1 base, with 7 bases between them. This CDR3 spans 13 amino acids. From germline, CDR1 is SNHLY and CDR2 FYNNEI. CDR3 coding DNA: TGTGCCAGCATGGGACAAACTAATGAAAAACTGTTTTTT. As protein: CASMGQTNEKLFF.

J is TRBJ2-3 and V is TRBV7-9; 10 bases agree with TRBD2. Losses at the gene ends were 5 bases for V and 7 bases for J; bases not matched to a gene: 9. This CDR3 region has 15 residues. CDR1 SEHNR and CDR2 FQNEAQ come from the germline V gene (reference sequence). In nucleotides, the CDR3 is TGTGCCAGCAGCGGTGGGACTAGCGTCCTTTATACGCAGTATTTT. Its protein product is CASSGGTSVLYTQYF.

The chain joins TRBV9 to TRBJ2-7, with 8 bases fitting TRBD2. Germline lookup yields CDR1 SGDLS and CDR2 YYNGEE. Trimming cost V 0 bases and J 3 bases; bases outside gene matches: 11. The CDR3 contains 17 residues. CDR3 in DNA: TGTGCCAGCAGCGTAGGGCCAGCGGGAGCTGTGAACTACGAGCAGTACTTC. Translating gives CASSVGPAGAVNYEQYF.

This clonotype occurred many times. The chain is built from TRBV19 and TRBJ2-5; D is perhaps TRBD2 (6 bases). The CDR3 is 12 amino acids. V shed 3 bases and J shed 5 bases, with 7 bases lying between them. Germline lookup yields CDR1 LNHDA and CDR2 SQIVND (reference sequence). For the CDR3, the DNA is TGTGCCAGTAGTATGGCGGGGGAGACCCAGTACTTC. Encoded protein: CASSMAGETQYF.

This clonotype was detected once. The chain links TRBV2 to TRBJ2-3; TRBD2 matches at 10 bases. Per germline, CDR1 SNHLY and CDR2 FYNNEI. V was pared by 6 bases and J by 3 bases, with 6 bases of the junction left unmatched. The length of the CDR3 is 15 residues. The CDR3, as DNA: TGTGCCAGCAGCTCGAAGACTAGCGGGACAGATACGCAGTATTTT. Its protein is CASSSKTSGTDTQYF.

The chain employs TRBV24-1 and TRBJ1-6; D is uncertain. V lost 0 bases, J lost 0 bases, and 17 bases lay in between. CDR1 and CDR2 (germline): KGHDR, SFDVKD. CDR3 length equals 20 residues. This CDR3 is CATSDLVPEREGSYNSPLHF. The CDR3 coding sequence is TGTGCCACCAGTGATTTGGTCCCGGAGCGGGAGGGCTCCTATAATTCACCCCTCCACTTT.